This TCR beta chain was recorded in a study of breast tumors, draining lymph nodes, adjacent tissues (dated by TCRdb to 2015 to 2016). As for the study more broadly: TCR beta repertoires were compared across tumor, adjacent nontumor tissue and axillary lymph nodes obtained from breast cancer patients. The study aimed to assess the relationships and possible T-cell exchange between tumor, surrounding tissue and draining lymph node repertoires in human breast cancer. Paper-wide results and their limitations: A scenario in which most tumor T cells derive from the lymph node and then expand within tumor tissue was judged to be consistent with the data. The conclusion that tumor T cells originate in lymph nodes was framed as consistent with a hypothesis rather than directly demonstrated. Tumors showed preferential V and J gene usage, and their T-cell repertoire diversity fell below that of lymph nodes yet above that of nontumor tissue. In luminal-like breast cancer, tumor and nontumor tissue repertoires resembled each other significantly more than in basal-like breast cancer.

The axillary draining lymph nodes of breast cancer patients were the source of the lymph node samples. For CDR1 and CDR2, the germline V gene lists MDHEN and SYDVKM. V is cut by 8 bases and J by 9 bases, and the space between the germline ends is 16 bases. The cysteine opens and the phenylalanine closes a CDR3 of 13 amino acids. Only CDR3 DNA is held: 39 bases, read in frame from base 1. This sample was sequenced with an Illumina HiSeq 2000. Multiplex PCR amplification was used to generate the TCR beta chain libraries. The amplified TCR beta chain products were analyzed by high-throughput sequencing. TCRdb ran its own pipeline on the public reads, namely fastp trimming at Q25 and MiXCR clone calling, and kept in-frame beta chains. Every distinct CDR3 protein forms one entry, paired with its most common genes and DNA. The sample table lists about 200,000 distinct CDR3 sequences, approximately 30% of them with a count of one. The ten largest clones take up 4% to 5.5% of the sample.

This clonotype was detected many times. It lacks a known antigen. Base qualities are not provided; no much larger clone lies one nucleotide away. The specimen was axillary lymph node tissue. Recombination joined TRBV28 with TRBJ1-4, with the D gene not confidently named. The TCR was taken from a female donor with breast cancer. Some clones in this sample may be carry-over from other donors' samples. Here the CDR3 is given as CASQFVGSQKLFF. DNA sequence: TGTGCCAGCCAGTTTGTTGGAAGCCAAAAACTGTTTTTT.